Listed below are T cell receptor beta chains from one sample, sequenced in a study of blood T cell repertoires in COVID-19. This table comes from immunoSEQ multiplex PCR, and its TCRdb copy is limited to in-frame clones, with some not included. Of 150,000 or so clones listed, approximately 83% are singletons. The specimen was peripheral blood. The receptors originated from a woman between 55 and 75 years old with COVID-19, enrolled during active disease. Both conserved end residues are part of each CDR3. The D gene is left open where the match is weak. Expanded clones get a size class; other rows say once, few or many, or leave the size out.

size	V	D	J	length	DNA	CDR3
-	TRBV27	-	TRBJ2-2	12	TGTGCCAGCTCTGTAGTCTCCGGGGAGCTGTTTTTT	CASSVVSGELFF
-	TRBV5-8	TRBD1	TRBJ1-5	13	TGTGCCAGCAGCATGACAGGGACTCAGCCCCAGCATTTT	CASSMTGTQPQHF
-	TRBV6-5	-	TRBJ2-3	13	TGTGCCAGCAAGTTTAGCGCCACAGATACGCAGTATTTT	CASKFSATDTQYF
-	TRBV28	-	TRBJ1-1	13	TGTGCCAGCAGTTCAACTCCACAGCCTGAAGCTTTCTTT	CASSSTPQPEAFF
-	TRBV10-3	TRBD2	TRBJ2-1	17	TGTGCCATCAGACTACAACTAGCGGGGGGCTCCTACAATGAGCAGTTCTTC	CAIRLQLAGGSYNEQFF
-	TRBV3-1/TRBV3-2	TRBD1	TRBJ1-5	15	TGTGCCAGCAGCCAGACAGGGTTCGGCAATCAGCCCCAGCATTTT	CASSQTGFGNQPQHF
-	TRBV5-1	-	TRBJ1-5	15	TGCGCCAGCAGCCCACAGGGACATAGCAATCAGCCCCAGCATTTT	CASSPQGHSNQPQHF
few	TRBV7-9	-	TRBJ1-5	14	TGTGCCAGCAGCTCAGGTTATAGCAATCAGCCCCAGCATTTT	CASSSGYSNQPQHF
-	TRBV7-9	-	TRBJ1-5	15	TGTGCCAGCAGCTTAGGTGGGCGCGGCAATCAGCCCCAGCATTTT	CASSLGGRGNQPQHF
-	TRBV19	TRBD1	TRBJ1-5	15	TGTGCCAGTAGTATGGGGACAGGGATGAATCAGCCCCAGCATTTT	CASSMGTGMNQPQHF
-	TRBV5-1	-	TRBJ1-5	12	TGCGCCAGCAGCGCGCAGGGTCAGCCCCAGCATTTT	CASSAQGQPQHF
-	TRBV3-1/TRBV3-2	TRBD2	TRBJ2-3	16	TGTGCCAGCAGCTCCCGGGGCGGGAGTAGAACAGATACGCAGTATTTT	CASSSRGGSRTDTQYF
-	TRBV29-1	TRBD1	TRBJ1-3	18	TGCAGCGTTGAAGGACCCGGGACAGGGGGAAGGTCTGGAAACACCATATATTTT	CSVEGPGTGGRSGNTIYF
-	TRBV5-1	TRBD1	TRBJ1-1	16	TGCGCCAGCAGCCGACAGGGGGTTATCGTGAACACTGAAGCTTTCTTT	CASSRQGVIVNTEAFF
-	TRBV7-2	TRBD1	TRBJ1-2	14	TGTGCCAGCAGCCGGACAGGAAGGGACTATGGCTACACCTTC	CASSRTGRDYGYTF
few	TRBV19	-	TRBJ1-4	15	TGTGCCAGTAGTATTACCCCGGGACACGGAGAAAAACTGTTTTTT	CASSITPGHGEKLFF
many	TRBV2	-	TRBJ1-2	13	TGTGCCAGCAGTGAAGCTTCGCAGGGAGGCTACACCTTC	CASSEASQGGYTF
few	TRBV6-5	-	TRBJ1-1	14	TGTGCCAGCAGTTTGCAGGGTGCGCTAGGTGAAGCTTTCTTT	CASSLQGALGEAFF
-	TRBV27	-	TRBJ1-1	14	TGTGCCAGCAGCTTCACAAGGGGGAACACTGAAGCTTTCTTT	CASSFTRGNTEAFF
-	TRBV6-5	TRBD1	TRBJ1-2	13	TGTGCCAGCAGTTACTCAGGGGGCGTTGGCTACACCTTC	CASSYSGGVGYTF
-	TRBV30	-	TRBJ1-2	13	TGTGCCTGGAGTGTTGGGCAGGGGTATGGCTACACCTTC	CAWSVGQGYGYTF
-	TRBV5-1	-	TRBJ1-5	13	TGCGCCAGCAGCTTGGATGGGGGGCAGCCCCAGCATTTT	CASSLDGGQPQHF